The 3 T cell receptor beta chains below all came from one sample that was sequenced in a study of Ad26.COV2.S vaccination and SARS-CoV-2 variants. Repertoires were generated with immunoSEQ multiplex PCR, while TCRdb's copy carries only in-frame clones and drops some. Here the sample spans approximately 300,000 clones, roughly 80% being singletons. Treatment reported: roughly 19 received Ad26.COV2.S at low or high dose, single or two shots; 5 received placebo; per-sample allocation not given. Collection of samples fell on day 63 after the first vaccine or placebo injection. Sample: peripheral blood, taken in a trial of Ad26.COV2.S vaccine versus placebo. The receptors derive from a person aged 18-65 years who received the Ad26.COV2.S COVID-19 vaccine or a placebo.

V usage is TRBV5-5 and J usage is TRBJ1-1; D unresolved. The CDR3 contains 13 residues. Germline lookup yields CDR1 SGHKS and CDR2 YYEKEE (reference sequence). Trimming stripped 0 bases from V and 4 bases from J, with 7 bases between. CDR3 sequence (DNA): TGTGCCAGCAGCTTGGGAGTCCTCACTGAAGCTTTCTTT. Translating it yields CASSLGVLTEAFF.

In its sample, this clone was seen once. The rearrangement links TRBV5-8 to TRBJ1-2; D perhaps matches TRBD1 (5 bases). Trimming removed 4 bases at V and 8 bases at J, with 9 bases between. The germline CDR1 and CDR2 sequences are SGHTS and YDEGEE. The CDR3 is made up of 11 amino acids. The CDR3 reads CASSARVGYTF. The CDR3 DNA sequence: TGTGCCAGCAGCGCCAGGGTCGGCTACACCTTC. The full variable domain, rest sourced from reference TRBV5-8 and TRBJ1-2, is EAGVTQSPTHLIKTRGQQATLRCSPISGHTSVYWYQQALGLGLQFLLWYDEGEERNRGNFPPRFSGRQFPNYSSELNVNALELEDSALYLCASSARVGYTFGSGTRLTVV.

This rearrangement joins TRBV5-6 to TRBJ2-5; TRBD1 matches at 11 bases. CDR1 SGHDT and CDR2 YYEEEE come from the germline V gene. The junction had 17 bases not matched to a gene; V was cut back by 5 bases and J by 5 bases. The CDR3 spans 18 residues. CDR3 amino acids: CASSTTGRWTGGAETQYF. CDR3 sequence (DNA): TGTGCCAGCAGTACCACAGGGCGTTGGACAGGGGGCGCGGAGACCCAGTACTTC.